The 32 T cell receptor beta chains in this list originate from one sample, sequenced in a study of control samples from healthy donors and cancer patients. The protocol was immunoSEQ multiplex PCR, while the TCRdb copy is restricted to in-frame clones and leaves out a portion. The table has 110,000 to 150,000 clones, around 94% seen once. The sample was PBMCs. These receptors originate from a man in his 60s with colorectal cancer.

The J gene is TRBJ1-6, the V gene TRBV6-5, with D hard to call. The CDR3 is 15 residues long. CDR1 and CDR2 (germline): MNHEY, SVGAGI. With 2 bases removed from V and 5 bases from J, the gap between germline ends came to 10 bases. DNA for the CDR3: TGTGCCAGCAGTTACGGAGGTCGCCATAATTCACCCCTCCACTTT. Its translation is CASSYGGRHNSPLHF.

The chain recombines TRBV4-1 with TRBJ1-2; TRBD1 aligns across 9 bases. CDR3 length: 15 residues. Trimming at V came to 2 bases and at J to 6 bases, leaving 7 bases not matched to a gene. Germline V gene lookup returns CDR1 MGHRA and CDR2 YSYEKL. The CDR3, as DNA: TGCGCCAGCAGCCAATTTGGACAGGGGTTGGATGGCTACACCTTC. As protein: CASSQFGQGLDGYTF.

The genes are TRBV19 and TRBJ1-3; 11 positions match TRBD1. The CDR3 sequence is 15 residues long. Trimming removed 11 bases from V and 3 bases from J; junction bases left unmatched: 9. The germline CDR1 and CDR2 sequences are LNHDA and SQIVND (reference sequence). The CDR3 is CAPGQGELNGNTIYF. DNA for the CDR3: TGTGCCCCGGGACAGGGGGAGTTAAATGGAAACACCATATATTTT. Full variable domain (outside the CDR3, taken from reference TRBV19 and TRBJ1-3): DGGITQSPKYLFRKEGQNVTLSCEQNLNHDAMYWYRQDPGQGLRLIYYSQIVNDFQKGDIAEGYSVSREKKESFPLTVTSAQKNPTAFYLCAPGQGELNGNTIYFGEGSWLTVV.

V and J are TRBV10-3 and TRBJ2-7; the match to TRBD1 covers 12 bases. With V trimmed by 8 bases and J by 1 base, 6 bases remained unmatched. The CDR3 has 15 residues. Germline assignment: CDR1 ENHRY and CDR2 SYGVKD. The CDR3 is CAIGRGQGASYEQYF. The CDR3 bases are TGTGCCATCGGGCGGGGACAGGGGGCTTCCTACGAGCAGTACTTC.

V is TRBV19 and J is TRBJ2-2, with D perhaps assigned TRBD1 or TRBD2 (5 bases each). Germline lookup yields CDR1 LNHDA and CDR2 SQIVND (reference sequence). The CDR3 totals 18 residues. V was shortened by 5 bases and J by 7 bases, with 26 bases between the two germline ends. CDR3 in DNA: TGTGCCAGTAGTCCTATCAGGTCTTGGGGGATAAGAGGCGGGGAGCTGTTTTTT. This sequence encodes CASSPIRSWGIRGGELFF.

J is TRBJ2-7 and V is TRBV6-5; TRBD1 aligns across 9 bases. Germline loops: CDR1 MNHEY, CDR2 SVGAGI. The length of the CDR3 is 14 residues. With V trimmed by 5 bases and J by 9 bases, 11 bases remained unmatched. The CDR3 nucleotides read TGTGCCAGCAGTACGTCCGGGACAGGGAAAGCGCAGTACTTC. It yields the protein CASSTSGTGKAQYF.

This chain links TRBV11-2 with TRBJ2-2, with 9 bases matching TRBD2. CDR3 length: 16 amino acids. Germline V CDR1 and CDR2: SGHAT, FQNNGV. V gave up 0 bases and J gave up 9 bases; unmatched junction bases: 8. The CDR3 DNA is TGTGCCAGCAGCTTAGATGAGGCGGGGGGGTTCCGGGAGCTGTTTTTT. This translates into CASSLDEAGGFRELFF.

The chain carries TRBV5-1 and TRBJ2-4; D is unresolved. V was shortened by 0 bases and J by 1 base, with 14 bases between the two germline ends. The CDR3 is 17 amino acids. Per the germline V gene, CDR1 is SGHRS and CDR2 is YFSETQ. The CDR3 DNA is TGCGCCAGCAGCTTGGAGGGTTCCGTGGGGGCCAAAAACATTCAGTACTTC. Protein product: CASSLEGSVGAKNIQYF.

The CDR3 DNA is TGTGCCAGCAGCCAAGGGGCCAGCAGCGGAAACACCATATATTTT. It encodes CASSQGASSGNTIYF. This rearrangement joins TRBV14 to TRBJ1-3; D ambiguous. The CDR3 contains 15 residues. Germline V lookup: CDR1 SGHDN, CDR2 FVKESK. Trimming cost V 1 base and J 4 bases, with 11 bases left between them.

The genes are TRBV29-1 and TRBJ1-1, with D unclear. Germline loops: CDR1 SQVTM, CDR2 ANQGSEA. Between the trimmed V and J ends, which lost 0 bases and 6 bases, there was a span of 14 bases. There are 14 residues in the CDR3. CDR3 residues: CSVEDRTVRAEAFF. The CDR3 DNA reads as TGCAGCGTTGAAGATCGGACGGTACGGGCTGAAGCTTTCTTT.

The table lists this clone with a count of one. The chain recombines TRBV19 with TRBJ1-4, with 12 bases fitting TRBD1. Germline-derived CDR1 and CDR2 are LNHDA and SQIVND (reference sequence). This CDR3 is built from 18 residues. V lost 7 bases and J lost 0; bases outside the gene matches: 9. CDR3 amino acids: CASTRGQGAAATNEKLFF. DNA of the CDR3: TGTGCCAGTACCCGGGGACAGGGGGCGGCTGCAACTAATGAAAAACTGTTTTTT.

This CDR3 reads CASSTHHRNTEAFF. CDR3 bases: TGTGCCAGTAGTACCCATCATAGGAACACTGAAGCTTTCTTT. V and J are TRBV19 and TRBJ1-1, with D hard to call. The CDR3 totals 14 residues. Germline V lookup: CDR1 LNHDA, CDR2 SQIVND (reference sequence). V was shortened by 4 bases and J by 1 base, with 10 bases between the two germline ends.

The rearrangement joins TRBV6-5 to TRBJ1-2; TRBD1 might be the D (5 bases). Per the germline V gene, CDR1 is MNHEY and CDR2 is SVGAGI. This CDR3 has 15 residues. Trimming stripped 1 base from V and 4 bases from J, with 13 bases between. The CDR3 reads CASSYFLGGGYGYTF. The CDR3, as DNA: TGTGCCAGCAGTTACTTTCTGGGGGGAGGCTATGGCTACACCTTC.

This clone was seen a few times. The chain links TRBV6-2 or TRBV6-3 to TRBJ1-4; perhaps TRBD1 as D (6 bases). V shed 3 bases and J shed 4 bases, with 9 bases lying between them. There are 14 residues in the CDR3. CDR1 is MNHEY and CDR2 is SVGEGT in the germline V gene. DNA for the CDR3: TGTGCCAGCAGTTATGGCAGGGGTAATGAAAAACTGTTTTTT. Its translation is CASSYGRGNEKLFF.

V gene TRBV5-1 combines with J gene TRBJ2-7; TRBD1 matches at 8 bases. Per germline, CDR1 SGHRS and CDR2 YFSETQ. The CDR3 is made up of 13 amino acids. The V segment lost 3 bases and the J segment 2 bases; nucleotides outside the gene matches: 1. The CDR3, as DNA: TGCGCCAGCAGCTCAGGGGGCACCTACGAGCAGTACTTC. Translation gives CASSSGGTYEQYF.

The chain recombines TRBV10-3 with TRBJ2-2; TRBD2 matches 9 bases. V lost 2 bases and J lost 5; bases outside the gene matches: 3. From germline, CDR1 is ENHRY and CDR2 SYGVKD. CDR3 length: 15 amino acids. The CDR3 DNA sequence: TGTGCCATCAGTGAGGCGGGGGGGCAAACCGGGGAGCTGTTTTTT. Encoded protein: CAISEAGGQTGELFF.

J is TRBJ2-5 and V is TRBV5-6; D call uncertain. V was shortened by 0 bases and J by 2 bases, with 5 bases between the two germline ends. Germline lookup yields CDR1 SGHDT and CDR2 YYEEEE. CDR3 length: 13 amino acids. CDR3 DNA: TGTGCCAGCAGCTTGGGCAGGCAAGAGACCCAGTACTTC. Its protein is CASSLGRQETQYF.

The chain recombines TRBV30 with TRBJ1-1, with 7 nucleotides matching TRBD1. V trimming: 3 bases; J trimming: 4 bases; junction bases outside the gene matches: 8. CDR3 length: 14 amino acids. Germline V gives CDR1 GTSNPN, CDR2 SVGIG (reference sequence). CDR3 amino acids: CAWRGKQGRTEAFF. The CDR3 DNA sequence: TGTGCCTGGAGGGGCAAACAGGGGCGCACTGAAGCTTTCTTT.

A single count supports this clone. This chain uses TRBV6-5 with TRBJ1-5, with D tentatively TRBD1 (6 bases). The germline V gene encodes CDR1 MNHEY and CDR2 SVGAGI. The CDR3 loop spans 12 amino acids. The ends were cut back, 2 bases at V and 8 bases at J, with 7 bases in the middle. The CDR3, as DNA: TGTGCCAGCAGTTACGGGGGCGAGCCCCAGCATTTT. Its protein product is CASSYGGEPQHF.

V and J are TRBV6-6 and TRBJ1-2; possible D gene TRBD1, 5 bases. Germline CDR1 reads MNHNY; CDR2 reads SVGAGI (reference sequence). The V and J ends lost 7 bases and 4 bases respectively, with 13 bases between them. The CDR3 spans 13 residues. The CDR3 loop is CASKTDSIYGYTF. The CDR3 nucleotides are TGTGCCAGCAAGACAGACAGTATCTATGGCTACACCTTC.

This chain connects TRBV18 to TRBJ1-1; possibly TRBD1 for D (6 bases). There are 16 residues in the CDR3. The ends were cut back, 3 bases at V and 3 bases at J, with 17 bases in the middle. CDR1 KGHSH and CDR2 LQKENI come from the germline V gene. The CDR3 is CASSPTRGRGDTEAFF. In DNA, the CDR3 is TGTGCCAGCTCACCTACCAGGGGCAGAGGAGACACTGAAGCTTTCTTT.

This rearrangement joins TRBV5-4 to TRBJ1-6; tentatively, D is TRBD1 (5 bases). Germline V gene sequence: CDR1 SGHNT, CDR2 YYREEE (reference sequence). The CDR3 is 16 residues long. Trimming left V 4 bases short and J 9 bases short, with 20 bases between. CDR3 sequence: CASSGKGPGGSSPLHF. For the CDR3, the DNA is TGTGCCAGCAGCGGAAAAGGGCCCGGGGGAAGTTCACCCCTCCACTTT.

The CDR3 protein is CASSVPTQGALSGELFF. As DNA, the CDR3 is TGTGCCAGCAGCGTACCTACCCAGGGGGCGCTTTCCGGGGAGCTGTTTTTT. The chain carries TRBV9 and TRBJ2-2; 8 bases align to TRBD1. The germline V gene encodes CDR1 SGDLS and CDR2 YYNGEE. The trim removed 1 base at V and 6 bases at J, leaving 11 bases unmatched. The CDR3 is 17 residues long.

The chain uses TRBV5-1 and TRBJ2-1, with 7 nucleotides matching TRBD1. Trimming took 4 bases from V and 3 from J; bases not matched to a gene: 7. The germline CDR1 and CDR2 sequences are SGHRS and YFSETQ. The CDR3 extends over 15 amino acids. The CDR3 here is CASSPRQGFYNEQFF. The CDR3 nucleotides are TGCGCCAGCAGCCCCCGACAGGGCTTCTACAATGAGCAGTTCTTC.

The J gene is TRBJ2-7, the V gene TRBV5-5, with TRBD1 matching over 10 bases. This CDR3 is built from 15 residues. Germline CDR1 is SGHKS and CDR2 is YYEKEE (reference sequence). Germline trimming cut 3 bases from V and 0 bases from J; bases unmatched to any gene: 3. The CDR3 sequence: CASSWGQGSSYEQYF. CDR3 bases: TGTGCCAGCAGCTGGGGACAGGGGAGCTCCTACGAGCAGTACTTC.

V is TRBV30 and J is TRBJ2-5; D may be TRBD1 or TRBD2 (5 bases each). Trimming removed 3 bases from V and 4 bases from J, with 15 bases in between. Germline V gene sequence: CDR1 GTSNPN, CDR2 SVGIG (reference sequence). The CDR3 loop spans 14 amino acids. CDR3 sequence: CAWSQGVRRETQYF. CDR3 in DNA: TGTGCCTGGAGCCAGGGAGTCCGTCGAGAGACCCAGTACTTC.

The chain is built from TRBV27 and TRBJ1-6, with D unresolved. Trimming shortened V by 3 bases and J by 8 bases, and 5 bases separated the two germline ends. CDR1 and CDR2 from the germline V gene are MNHEY and SMNVEV (reference sequence). This CDR3 region has 12 residues. The CDR3 DNA is TGTGCCAGCAGTTTCAGGCATTCACCCCTCCACTTT. It yields the protein CASSFRHSPLHF.

This clone was counted a single time. The sample contains more than one DNA sequence encoding this CDR3. The rearrangement links TRBV3-1 (or the pseudogene TRBV3-2) to TRBJ1-5; perhaps TRBD1 as D (5 bases). Germline V gene sequence: CDR1 LGHDT, CDR2 YNNKEL (reference sequence). Deletions cut 0 bases from V and 7 bases from J, with 7 bases between. CDR3 length equals 13 residues. The CDR3 DNA reads as TGTGCCAGCAGCCAAGAGGGGGGGCAGCCCCAGCATTTT. Translating gives CASSQEGGQPQHF.

J is TRBJ2-3 and V is TRBV11-2; 8 nucleotides match TRBD1. This CDR3 is built from 16 residues. CDR1 is SGHAT, CDR2 FQNNGV, per germline. J gave up 0 bases and V 6 bases, and 8 bases lay outside the gene matches. The CDR3 bases are TGTGCCAGCAGTAACAGGGGGTCTTCTAGCACAGATACGCAGTATTTT. Protein sequence: CASSNRGSSSTDTQYF.

The table lists this clone with a count of one. V gene TRBV13 combines with J gene TRBJ2-7; no firm D call. Germline values: CDR1 PRHDT, CDR2 FYEKMQ (reference sequence). With 4 bases removed from V and 0 bases from J, the gap between germline ends came to 16 bases. The CDR3 totals 16 residues. The CDR3 coding sequence is TGTGCCAGCAGCTCCTCAGACGGCCTGGTCTCCTACGAGCAGTACTTC. The encoded protein is CASSSSDGLVSYEQYF.

CDR3 sequence: CASSPPGGEGYGYTF. The CDR3 DNA reads TGTGCCAGCAGTCCCCCGGGGGGAGAGGGCTATGGCTACACCTTC. V is TRBV27 and J is TRBJ1-2, with a possible D match to TRBD1 (5 bases). With 5 bases removed from V and 4 bases from J, the gap between germline ends came to 17 bases. The CDR3 totals 15 residues. The germline gives CDR1 MNHEY, CDR2 SMNVEV (reference sequence).

The V gene is TRBV6-6, the J gene TRBJ1-1; D remains ambiguous. V was shortened by 5 bases and J by 1 base, with 11 bases between the two germline ends. The CDR3 length is 14 residues. The V gene's germline CDR1 is MNHNY and CDR2 SVGAGI (reference sequence). CDR3 coding DNA: TGTGCCAGCAGTACCGCTGAAGGGAACACTGAAGCTTTCTTT. It encodes CASSTAEGNTEAFF.